A single sample is the source of the 9 T cell receptor beta chains below, sequenced in a study of shared clonotypes between healthy human individuals. TCRdb's table, derived via immunoSEQ multiplex PCR, lists solely in-frame clones and lacks some. The sample comprises roughly 2.2 million clones, just over 90% of which are singletons, and 0.35% to 0.45% rests with the top ten. The sequenced sample consisted of naive CD4+ T cells from PBMCs. Subset of the sample: CD45RA+ positively selected. Source of these receptors: a man younger than 35 in good health. Some clones in this sample may be carry-over from other donors' samples.

Remarks on this clone: The same CDR3 also results from other DNA sequences found in this sample. The rearrangement joins TRBV14 to TRBJ1-1; possible D gene TRBD1, 5 bases. V was clipped by 5 bases and J by 0 bases, with 7 bases between them. The CDR3 extends over 13 amino acids. Germline CDR1 and CDR2: SGHDN and FVKESK. The CDR3 here is CASSSGLNTEAFF. The CDR3 nucleotides are TGTGCCAGCAGCTCGGGACTGAACACTGAAGCTTTCTTT.

The V call is TRBV5-1, the J call TRBJ2-1, with D perhaps matching TRBD2 (6 bases). This CDR3 is built from 15 residues. Germline-derived CDR1 and CDR2 are SGHRS and YFSETQ. V lost 1 base and J lost 9, with 17 bases in between. CDR3 sequence: CASSLLSAGQSEQFF. For the CDR3, the DNA is TGCGCCAGCAGCTTGTTGTCCGCGGGGCAATCTGAGCAGTTCTTC.

The chain carries TRBV9 and TRBJ2-1; 9 positions match TRBD2. The CDR3 is 17 amino acids. V lost 0 bases to trimming and J lost 3 bases; unmatched junction nucleotides: 7. Germline values: CDR1 SGDLS, CDR2 YYNGEE. The CDR3 reads CASSVGGGRAVYNEQFF. The DNA for the CDR3 is TGTGCCAGCAGCGTAGGGGGCGGGAGGGCCGTCTACAATGAGCAGTTCTTC.

CDR3 sequence: CASSLVRRLNTEAFF. CDR3 DNA sequence: TGTGCCAGCAGCTTAGTTCGACGGCTGAACACTGAAGCTTTCTTT. The chain employs TRBV7-9 and TRBJ1-1; D gene unclear. Deletions cut 1 base from V and 0 bases from J, with 9 bases between. This CDR3 region has 15 residues. The germline gives CDR1 SEHNR, CDR2 FQNEAQ (reference sequence).

The chain is built from TRBV6-6 and TRBJ2-7; tentative D call: TRBD1 (6 bases). The CDR3 sequence is 15 residues long. V lost 6 bases to trimming and J lost 3 bases, with 18 bases between them. CDR1 MNHNY and CDR2 SVGAGI come from the germline V gene (reference sequence). Here the CDR3 DNA reads TGTGCCAGCAGCCGACCGACAGGAGAAGGCTACGAGCAGTACTTC. Protein product: CASSRPTGEGYEQYF.

The CDR3 reads CASTRDSGYEQYF. The CDR3 coding sequence is TGTGCCAGCACTCGGGACAGTGGCTACGAGCAGTACTTC. V usage is TRBV28 and J usage is TRBJ2-7, with 7 nucleotides matching TRBD1. Germline assignment: CDR1 MDHEN and CDR2 SYDVKM. CDR3 length equals 13 residues. Losses at the gene ends were 7 bases for V and 3 bases for J; bases not matched to a gene: 6.

The chain has TRBV27 and TRBJ1-1; D might be TRBD1 (6 bases). The V gene's germline CDR1 is MNHEY and CDR2 SMNVEV (reference sequence). The germline V and J ends were trimmed by 1 base and 1 base, with 16 bases remaining between them. The CDR3 covers 17 residues. The CDR3 sequence is CASSLWGGGRGNTEAFF. The CDR3, as DNA: TGTGCCAGCAGTTTATGGGGTGGGGGCAGGGGGAACACTGAAGCTTTCTTT.

This clone is a singleton in its sample. The chain is built from TRBV19 and TRBJ1-2; TRBD1 might be the D (6 bases). Germline V gene sequence: CDR1 LNHDA, CDR2 SQIVND (reference sequence). The CDR3 has 15 residues. V shed 4 bases and J shed 0 bases, with 12 bases lying between them. In DNA form, the CDR3 reads TGTGCCAGTAGTAAGAGGACAGAAACTAACTATGGCTACACCTTC. Its protein product is CASSKRTETNYGYTF.

CDR3 region: CASSPPLAGVNEQFF. For the CDR3, the DNA is TGTGCCAGCAGTCCCCCGCTAGCGGGAGTCAATGAGCAGTTCTTC. V gene TRBV6-5 combines with J gene TRBJ2-1, with 10 bases aligning to TRBD2. V lost 5 bases, J lost 6 bases, and 7 bases stayed unmatched. The CDR3 runs 15 residues. Germline V gene sequence: CDR1 MNHEY, CDR2 SVGAGI.